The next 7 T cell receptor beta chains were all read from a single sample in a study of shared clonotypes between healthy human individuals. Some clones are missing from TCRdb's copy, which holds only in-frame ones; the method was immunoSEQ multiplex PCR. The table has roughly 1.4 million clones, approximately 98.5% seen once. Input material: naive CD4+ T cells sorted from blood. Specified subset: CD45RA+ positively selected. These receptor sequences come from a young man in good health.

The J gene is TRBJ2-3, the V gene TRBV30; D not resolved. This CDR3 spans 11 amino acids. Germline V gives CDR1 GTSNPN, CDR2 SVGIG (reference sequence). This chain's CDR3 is CAATALDTQYF. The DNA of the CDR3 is TGTGCGGCCACGGCTCTTGATACGCAGTATTTT.

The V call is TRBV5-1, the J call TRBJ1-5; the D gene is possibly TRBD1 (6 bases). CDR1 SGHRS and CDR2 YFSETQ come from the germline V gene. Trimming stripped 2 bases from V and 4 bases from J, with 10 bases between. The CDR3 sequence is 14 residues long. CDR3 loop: CASSLSTGNQPQHF. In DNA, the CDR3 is TGCGCCAGCAGCTTATCGACAGGAAATCAGCCCCAGCATTTT.

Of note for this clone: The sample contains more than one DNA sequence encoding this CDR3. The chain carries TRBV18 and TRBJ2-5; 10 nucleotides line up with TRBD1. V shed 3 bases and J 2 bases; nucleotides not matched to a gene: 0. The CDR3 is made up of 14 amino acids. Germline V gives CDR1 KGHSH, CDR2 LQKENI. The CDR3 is CASSPDRGQETQYF. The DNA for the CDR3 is TGTGCCAGCTCACCGGACAGGGGGCAAGAGACCCAGTACTTC.

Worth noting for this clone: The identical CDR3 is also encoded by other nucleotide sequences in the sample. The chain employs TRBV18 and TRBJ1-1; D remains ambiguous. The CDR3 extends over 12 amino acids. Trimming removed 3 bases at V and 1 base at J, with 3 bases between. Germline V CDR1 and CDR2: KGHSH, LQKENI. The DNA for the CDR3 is TGTGCCAGCTCACCCAAGAACACTGAAGCTTTCTTT. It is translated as CASSPKNTEAFF.

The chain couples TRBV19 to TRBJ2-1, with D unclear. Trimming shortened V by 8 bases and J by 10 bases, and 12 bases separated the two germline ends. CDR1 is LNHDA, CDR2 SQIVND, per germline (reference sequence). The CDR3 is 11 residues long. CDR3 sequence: CASQGSWEQFF. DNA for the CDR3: TGTGCCAGTCAAGGTAGTTGGGAGCAGTTCTTC.

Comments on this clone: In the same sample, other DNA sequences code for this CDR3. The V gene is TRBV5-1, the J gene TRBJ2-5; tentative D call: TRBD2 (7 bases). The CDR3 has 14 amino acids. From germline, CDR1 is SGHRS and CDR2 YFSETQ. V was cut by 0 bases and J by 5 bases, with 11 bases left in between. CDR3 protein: CASSLAGGQETQYF. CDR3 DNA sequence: TGCGCCAGCAGCTTGGCGGGGGGCCAGGAGACCCAGTACTTC. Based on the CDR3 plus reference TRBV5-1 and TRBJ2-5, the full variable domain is KAGVTQTPRYLIKTRGQQVTLSCSPISGHRSVSWYQQTPGQGLQFLFEYFSETQRNKGNFPGRFSGRQFSNSRSEMNVSTLELGDSALYLCASSLAGGQETQYFGPGTRLLVL.

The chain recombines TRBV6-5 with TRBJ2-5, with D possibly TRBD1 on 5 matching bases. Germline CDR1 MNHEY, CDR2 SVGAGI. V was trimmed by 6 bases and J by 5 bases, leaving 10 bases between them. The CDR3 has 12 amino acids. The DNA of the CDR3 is TGTGCCAGCAGCCAGGGTTTTGAGACCCAGTACTTC. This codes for CASSQGFETQYF.